This TCR beta chain was retrieved from a study of identical twins. Notes on the study in general: Abundant cord blood beta clonotypes carried fewer insertions; memory repertoires showed none.

Using its own MiXCR run on the 5' RACE reads, TCRdb lists one record per CDR3 protein. Here the sample spans approximately 490,000 distinct CDR3 sequences, around 20% being singletons. This clonotype has only a few counts. Its specificity is unknown. These same data were also listed under a study on yellow fever vaccine responses in identical twins.

The receptor was isolated from a woman younger than 30 in good health. The sequenced material came from CD4+ T cells sorted from blood.

DNA of the CDR3: TGCAGCGTTCAAAGGGGGGATCCCTACGAGCAGTACTTC. Residues: CSVQRGDPYEQYF. The chain uses TRBV29-1 and TRBJ2-7; D tentatively fits TRBD1 or TRBD2 (6 bases each). The germline gives CDR1 SQVTM, CDR2 ANQGSEA. The CDR3 runs 13 residues. The germline V and J ends were trimmed by 5 bases and 2 bases, with 13 bases remaining between them.